The clone carrying this T cell receptor (beta chain) has only a few counts. The antigen remains unidentified. This sample stems from a study of response to subunit inactivated influenza vaccine. Findings of the study overall: Authors suggested that a seasonal influenza vaccination recruits few new T cells each time.

Each CDR3 protein gets one entry after TCRdb re-called the RT-PCR reads with MiXCR. The sample has 450,000 to 600,000 distinct CDR3 sequences, around 8% seen once. The ends were cut back, 2 bases at V and 5 bases at J, with 7 bases in the middle. This CDR3 region has 12 residues. Germline V CDR1 and CDR2: DFQATT, SNEGSKA (reference sequence). Material: PBMCs from blood, obtained roughly 24 months after vaccination. The chain carries TRBV20-1 and TRBJ2-1; D not certain. The TCR sequence derives from a man aged 45-69 years who received an inactivated influenza vaccine. The CDR3 DNA is TGCAGTGCTAGAAGGCTCCACAATGAGCAGTTCTTC. This sequence encodes CSARRLHNEQFF.